This passage covers 12 T cell receptor beta chains from one sample sequenced in a study of response to subunit inactivated influenza vaccine. MiXCR was run by TCRdb on the RT-PCR reads, yielding one entry per CDR3 protein. The table has around 580,000 distinct CDR3 sequences, over 9.5% seen once. The specimen was PBMCs from blood, collected on the day of vaccination. The receptors come from a man aged 45-65 years who received an inactivated influenza vaccine.

The gene calls are TRBV5-4 and TRBJ2-3, with D tentatively TRBD1 or TRBD2 (5 bases each). Germline lookup yields CDR1 SGHNT and CDR2 YYREEE (reference sequence). Trimming stripped 1 base from V and 1 base from J, with 10 bases between. The CDR3 has 15 residues. In DNA form, the CDR3 reads TGTGCCAGCAGCTTGTCGGGGCCACGCACAGATACGCAGTATTTT. It yields the protein CASSLSGPRTDTQYF. Full variable domain (remainder filled in from reference TRBV5-4 and TRBJ2-3): ETGVTQSPTHLIKTRGQQVTLRCSSQSGHNTVSWYQQALGQGPQFIFQYYREEENGRGNFPPRFSGLQFPNYSSELNVNALELDDSALYLCASSLSGPRTDTQYFGPGTRLTVL.

Worth noting for this clonotype: One end of the junction fails to match germline, which may point to a read error. The chain uses TRBV5-1 and TRBJ2-1, with D possibly matching TRBD1 (5 bases). This CDR3 has 14 residues. Germline V gene lookup returns CDR1 SGHRS and CDR2 YFSETQ. CDR3 coding DNA: TGTGCCAGCAGTTTGGGGCAGATCTACAATGAGCAGTTCTTC. Amino acid sequence: CASSLGQIYNEQFF.

This clonotype was counted only a few times. The chain is built from TRBV29-1 and TRBJ2-7; D is uncertain. CDR3 length: 15 amino acids. Germline V gives CDR1 SQVTM, CDR2 ANQGSEA. Trimming took 7 bases from V and 0 from J, leaving 19 bases between them. CDR3 nucleotide sequence: TGCAGCGCCGTGAGGATTGTCCCACCCTCCTACGAGCAGTACTTC. Translating it yields CSAVRIVPPSYEQYF.

This clonotype was recorded a few times. The chain is built from TRBV15 and TRBJ2-2, with unresolved D. The CDR3 runs 13 residues. Trimming stripped 0 bases from V and 5 bases from J, with 4 bases between. Germline loops: CDR1 LNHNV, CDR2 YYDKDF (reference sequence). CDR3 in amino acids: CATSRERTGELFF. In DNA form, the CDR3 reads TGTGCCACCAGCAGAGAACGGACCGGGGAGCTGTTTTTT.

V usage is TRBV10-2 and J usage is TRBJ2-3, with D tentatively TRBD1 or TRBD2 (5 bases each). The V and J ends lost 5 bases and 4 bases respectively, with 19 bases between them. CDR3 length: 16 amino acids. Per germline, CDR1 WSHSY and CDR2 SAAADI. CDR3 protein: CASSRGTDLEADTQYF. The DNA of the CDR3 is TGCGCCAGCAGTAGAGGGACGGACCTCGAGGCAGATACGCAGTATTTT.

This clonotype was observed at least ten times. This chain connects TRBV7-2 to TRBJ2-7; no definite D call. This CDR3 spans 14 amino acids. Per the germline V gene, CDR1 is SGHTA and CDR2 is FQGNSA. V shed 1 base and J shed 2 bases, with 9 bases lying between them. The chain's CDR3 is CASSLGGRTYEQYF. The CDR3 DNA reads as TGTGCCAGCAGCTTAGGCGGCAGGACCTACGAGCAGTACTTC.

This rearrangement joins TRBV20-1 to TRBJ2-3, with D unresolved. The V gene's germline CDR1 is DFQATT and CDR2 SNEGSKA (reference sequence). The V end lost 3 bases, the J end lost 2 bases, and 6 bases lay between the germline ends. The CDR3 covers 12 residues. The CDR3 spells CSASTTTDTQYF. CDR3 coding DNA: TGCAGTGCTAGCACCACCACAGATACGCAGTATTTT.

This clonotype has a handful of counts. V and J are TRBV12-3 or TRBV12-4 and TRBJ2-1, with a tentative D call TRBD2 (5 bases). V lost 6 bases and J lost 1, with 13 bases in between. The CDR3 length is 15 residues. The CDR3 reads CASRELLGSYNEQFF. The CDR3 bases are TGTGCCAGCAGGGAACTACTAGGGTCCTACAATGAGCAGTTCTTC.

This clonotype has only a few counts. V gene TRBV7-9 combines with J gene TRBJ2-3; 10 bases agree with TRBD2. Losses at the gene ends were 6 bases for V and 2 bases for J; bases not matched to a gene: 8. The CDR3 sequence is 16 residues long. In germline, CDR1 is SEHNR, CDR2 FQNEAQ (reference sequence). CDR3 in DNA: TGTGCCAGCAGTACTTCTAGCGGGGGCCTCACAGATACGCAGTATTTT. Translated: CASSTSSGGLTDTQYF.

This clonotype appeared a few times. The V and J genes are TRBV28 and TRBJ2-7; D is unresolved. V lost 5 bases, J lost 2 bases, and 19 bases lay in between. Germline CDR1 and CDR2: MDHEN and SYDVKM. The CDR3 runs to 16 residues. The DNA for the CDR3 is TGTGCCAGCAGTCCCCCATACCCCGGAAAAACCTACGAGCAGTACTTC. Translation gives CASSPPYPGKTYEQYF.

This clonotype was picked up many times. The rearrangement links TRBV12-3 or TRBV12-4 to TRBJ2-5, with a tentative D call TRBD1 (5 bases). V lost 1 base to trimming and J lost 1 base, with 7 bases between them. This CDR3 spans 14 amino acids. The CDR3 here is CASSLGGPQETQYF. The CDR3 DNA reads as TGTGCCAGCAGTTTAGGGGGCCCCCAAGAGACCCAGTACTTC.

This clonotype was seen a few times. This sequence joins TRBV10-3 and TRBJ1-6; 7 nucleotides agree with TRBD1. Germline CDR1 reads ENHRY; CDR2 reads SYGVKD. The CDR3 has 13 residues. Trimming at V came to 7 bases and at J to 9 bases, leaving 6 bases not matched to a gene. Written as DNA, the CDR3 is TGTGCCATCAAAGGGACAGACCCTTCACCCCTCCACTTT. Translating it yields CAIKGTDPSPLHF.